What follows are 7 T cell receptor beta chains derived from one specimen sequenced in a study of T-cell reconstitution after alpha-beta-depleted transplantation in children. Unique molecular identifiers were incorporated when the TCRbeta library was constructed. TCRdb analysed the PCR reads with MiXCR anew, one entry per CDR3 protein. The table has about 290,000 distinct CDR3 sequences, around 7.3% seen once. Study outcomes and limitations: A year post-transplant, T-cell counts and diversity derived mostly from newly produced T cells.

Antigens for these TCRs are unknown. The sample in question was peripheral blood, obtained 360 days after TCRalphabeta/CD19-depleted stem cell transplant. The origin of the receptors is a female patient aged 2 to 10 who had a stem cell transplant for Fanconi anemia, so the T cells may come from the graft donor.

For this clonotype: A much larger clone differs by one base, so this may be a read error. The rearrangement links TRBV7-9 to TRBJ2-1; D gene uncertain. Trimming took 5 bases from V and 12 from J, leaving 17 bases between them. CDR1 SEHNR and CDR2 FQNEAQ come from the germline V gene (reference sequence). There are 13 residues in the CDR3. The chain's CDR3 is CASSRSGREVQFF. The CDR3 DNA follows: TGTGCCAGCAGCCGGTCCGGACGAGAGGTGCAGTTCTTC.

This clonotype has ten or more counts. This chain uses TRBV27 with TRBJ2-1; D ambiguous. The ends were cut back, 0 bases at V and 8 bases at J, with 14 bases in the middle. This CDR3 has 15 amino acids. The germline V gene has CDR1 MNHEY and CDR2 SMNVEV (reference sequence). The CDR3 loop is CASSLSAPVIYEQFF. CDR3 nucleotide sequence: TGTGCCAGCAGTTTATCCGCCCCCGTGATATATGAGCAGTTCTTC.

This clonotype was detected ten times or more. The chain carries TRBV4-1 and TRBJ1-2; the D is unclear. V was cut by 0 bases and J by 4 bases, with 9 bases left in between. The CDR3 consists of 14 residues. Germline V gene sequence: CDR1 MGHRA, CDR2 YSYEKL. The CDR3 reads CASSQDLRGYGYTF. The CDR3 coding sequence is TGCGCCAGCAGCCAAGACCTCCGGGGCTATGGCTACACCTTC.

The sample holds a few counts of this clonotype. V and J are TRBV7-9 and TRBJ2-7; 7 nucleotides agree with TRBD2. The CDR3 covers 14 residues. Trimming removed 3 bases from V and 4 bases from J; junction bases left unmatched: 6. The germline CDR1 and CDR2 sequences are SEHNR and FQNEAQ (reference sequence). DNA for the CDR3: TGTGCCAGCAGCTTCAGCGGGGAGGCTTACGAGCAGTACGTC. It is translated as CASSFSGEAYEQYV.

This clonotype was detected many times. The J gene is TRBJ2-4, the V gene TRBV12-3 or TRBV12-4, with a weak D call TRBD1 (5 bases). The germline V and J ends were trimmed by 10 bases and 2 bases, with 21 bases remaining between them. The CDR3 totals 16 residues. CDR3 coding DNA: TGTGCCACCACCCTAGGGGCAGGGTTGACCAAAAACATTCAGTACTTC. Protein sequence: CATTLGAGLTKNIQYF.

This clonotype was recorded a few times. The genes are TRBV12-3 or TRBV12-4 and TRBJ2-7; TRBD2 aligns across 10 bases. The CDR3 is 14 residues long. V shed 5 bases and J 3 bases; nucleotides not matched to a gene: 4. This chain's CDR3 is CASSASGSFYEQYF. The DNA of the CDR3 is TGTGCCAGCAGTGCTAGCGGGAGCTTCTACGAGCAGTACTTC.

This clonotype was seen at least ten times. The J gene is TRBJ2-2, the V gene TRBV12-3 or TRBV12-4; D perhaps matches TRBD2 (5 bases). Deletions cut 7 bases from V and 5 bases from J, with 8 bases between. There are 12 residues in the CDR3. The CDR3 nucleotides read TGTGCCAGCATCGGGGTTACCGGGGAGCTGTTTTTT. This sequence encodes CASIGVTGELFF.